The 15 T cell receptor beta chains below all came from one sample that was sequenced in a study of metastatic and nonmetastatic thyroid tumors. MiXCR was used by TCRdb to re-call the PCR reads. Of approximately 32,000 clones in the sample, about 15% were seen once. Thyroid surgery was performed in patients who had received no treatment beforehand. The sequenced sample consisted of blood. The origin of the receptors is a male donor with papillary thyroid cancer or a benign thyroid nodule (not recorded which). Some clones in this sample may be carry-over from other donors' samples.

This clone was observed many times. The chain carries TRBV11-1 and TRBJ2-1, with 11 bases matching TRBD2. The CDR3 totals 16 residues. The V and J ends lost 1 base and 6 bases, in that order; junction bases with no gene match: 5. Germline V CDR1 and CDR2: SGHAT, FQDESV (reference sequence). The CDR3 sequence: CASSLGTSGGINEQFF. The CDR3 DNA follows: TGTGCCAGCAGCTTAGGTACTAGCGGGGGAATCAATGAGCAGTTCTTC.

This chain links TRBV28 with TRBJ2-1; 7 bases are a match to TRBD2. Germline V gives CDR1 MDHEN, CDR2 SYDVKM. V lost 7 bases, J lost 1 base, and 10 bases stayed unmatched. There are 16 residues in the CDR3. CDR3 amino acids: CASTQTSRNSYNEQFF. In DNA form, the CDR3 reads TGTGCCAGCACTCAGACTAGCAGGAATTCCTACAATGAGCAGTTCTTC.

Many counts were recorded for this clone. The gene calls are TRBV6-6 and TRBJ1-1, with D unclear. CDR1 MNHNY and CDR2 SVGAGI come from the germline V gene (reference sequence). The CDR3 is 14 amino acids. V lost 2 bases and J 2 bases, leaving 9 bases between the germline ends. The CDR3 DNA sequence: TGTGCCAGCAGTTACACGGCAGGTAACACTGAAGCTTTCTTT. It specifies CASSYTAGNTEAFF.

This clone occurred once. This clone may be a read error of a much larger clone one base away. The DNA for the CDR3 is TGTGCCATCAGCGTGGCGACAGGCCGAGAGCAGTACTTC. It codes for CAISVATGREQYF. This rearrangement joins TRBV9 to TRBJ2-7; a weak D match, TRBD1 (6 bases). Germline V gives CDR1 SGDLS, CDR2 YYNGEE. There are 13 residues in the CDR3.

This clone has a handful of counts. The rearrangement links TRBV28 to TRBJ2-1; maybe TRBD2 (6 bases). The CDR3 length is 17 residues. Germline V gene data show CDR1 as MDHEN and CDR2 as SYDVKM. The ends were cut back, 4 bases at V and 10 bases at J, with 26 bases in the middle. The CDR3 DNA is TGTGCCAGCAGTTCTCTGGATCCGGGACTGCCGGCGGAAGAGCAGTTCTTC. Translating gives CASSSLDPGLPAEEQFF.

In this sample, this clone turned up many times. J is TRBJ2-7 and V is TRBV10-3; 8 nucleotides agree with TRBD2. J was trimmed by 2 bases and V by 4 bases; bases with no gene match: 1. This CDR3 region has 13 residues. Germline CDR1 and CDR2: ENHRY and SYGVKD. In DNA, the CDR3 is TGTGCCATCAGTGGGACTAGCACCTACGAGCAGTACTTC. It translates to CAISGTSTYEQYF.

This sequence joins TRBV5-1 and TRBJ2-3; D unresolved. The CDR3 runs to 14 residues. CDR1 and CDR2 from the germline V gene are SGHRS and YFSETQ. With 6 bases removed from V and 2 bases from J, the gap between germline ends came to 13 bases. This CDR3 reads CASIRVIITDTQYF. The CDR3 DNA sequence: TGCGCCAGCATACGGGTAATTATCACAGATACGCAGTATTTT. The entire variable domain, with the rest obtained from reference TRBV5-1 and TRBJ2-3, is as follows: KAGVTQTPRYLIKTRGQQVTLSCSPISGHRSVSWYQQTPGQGLQFLFEYFSETQRNKGNFPGRFSGRQFSNSRSEMNVSTLELGDSALYLCASIRVIITDTQYFGPGTRLTVL.

This clone was observed at least ten times. This rearrangement joins TRBV27 to TRBJ2-7; 10 bases are a match to TRBD1. After removal of 8 bases from V and 4 bases from J, the junction contained 5 bases not matched to a gene. CDR3 size: 13 residues. Germline-derived CDR1 and CDR2 are MNHEY and SMNVEV (reference sequence). CDR3 bases: TGTGCCAGCCGACAGGGGGCATCTTACGAGCAGTACTTC. The encoded protein is CASRQGASYEQYF.

This clone was seen at least ten times. The CDR3 protein is CASSEWTDTQYF. In DNA form, the CDR3 reads TGTGCCAGCAGTGAATGGACAGATACGCAGTATTTT. This chain links TRBV2 with TRBJ2-3; D gene ambiguous. The CDR3 is 12 residues long. Germline V gene sequence: CDR1 SNHLY, CDR2 FYNNEI. V shed 2 bases and J shed 3 bases, with 3 bases lying between them.

This clone was picked up many times. This chain connects TRBV4-3 to TRBJ2-1; 11 positions agree with TRBD1. CDR1 and CDR2 from the germline V gene are LGHNA and YSLEER. The ends lost 0 bases at V and 7 bases at J; junction bases unmatched: 8. This CDR3 spans 17 amino acids. CDR3: CASSQESGTGGRNEQFF. DNA for the CDR3: TGCGCCAGCAGCCAAGAATCAGGGACAGGGGGAAGGAATGAGCAGTTCTTC.

This clone was detected only a few times. The CDR3 does not close with the conserved phenylalanine or tryptophan, likely indicating a read error. This chain links TRBV6-1 with TRBJ2-7; no clear D. V lost 7 bases and J 6 bases, leaving 16 bases between the germline ends. The germline gives CDR1 MNHNS, CDR2 SASEGT. This CDR3 has 13 amino acids. The DNA for the CDR3 is TGTGCCAGCAAGTCGGCGGAAAAAGGCGAGCAGTACCTC. Translating gives CASKSAEKGEQYL.

Concerning this clone: A much more abundant neighbour one base away suggests this may be a read error. The conserved phenylalanine or tryptophan is not found at the CDR3 terminus, so this likely reflects a read error. This rearrangement joins TRBV9 to TRBJ2-1; a weak D match, TRBD2 (6 bases). V was shortened by 2 bases and J by 6 bases, with 9 bases between the two germline ends. Germline values: CDR1 SGDLS, CDR2 YYNGEE. The CDR3 length is 13 residues. The DNA for the CDR3 is TGTGCCAGCAGCGTCGGGACTGTCAATGAGCAGTTCTAC. Translating gives CASSVGTVNEQFY.

Many counts were recorded for this clone. This same CDR3 is encoded by further DNA sequences in the sample. The rearrangement links TRBV12-5 to TRBJ2-3, with a tentative D call TRBD2 (6 bases). Per the germline V gene, CDR1 is LGHNT and CDR2 is FRNRAP. The CDR3 has 13 amino acids. V lost 9 bases and J 4 bases, leaving 14 bases between the germline ends. The CDR3, as DNA: TGTGCTAGCGGCCCGGACTATTCAGATACGCAGTATTTT. Encoded protein: CASGPDYSDTQYF.

This clone was seen a few times. This sequence joins TRBV6-1 and TRBJ1-2, with D hard to call. From germline, CDR1 is MNHNS and CDR2 SASEGT. V dropped 2 bases and J dropped 3 bases, with 13 bases sitting between them. CDR3 size: 15 residues. DNA for the CDR3: TGTGCCAGCAGTGAATTTCATCACCCTGACTATGGCTACACCTTC. It translates to CASSEFHHPDYGYTF.

This clone came up many times. The J gene is TRBJ2-3, the V gene TRBV7-9; tentative D call: TRBD1 (5 bases). The CDR3 consists of 12 residues. The germline V gene encodes CDR1 SEHNR and CDR2 FQNEAQ (reference sequence). Trimming left V 5 bases short and J 5 bases short, with 8 bases between. CDR3 residues: CASSPQGDTQYF. The CDR3 nucleotides are TGTGCCAGCAGCCCCCAGGGAGATACGCAGTATTTT.